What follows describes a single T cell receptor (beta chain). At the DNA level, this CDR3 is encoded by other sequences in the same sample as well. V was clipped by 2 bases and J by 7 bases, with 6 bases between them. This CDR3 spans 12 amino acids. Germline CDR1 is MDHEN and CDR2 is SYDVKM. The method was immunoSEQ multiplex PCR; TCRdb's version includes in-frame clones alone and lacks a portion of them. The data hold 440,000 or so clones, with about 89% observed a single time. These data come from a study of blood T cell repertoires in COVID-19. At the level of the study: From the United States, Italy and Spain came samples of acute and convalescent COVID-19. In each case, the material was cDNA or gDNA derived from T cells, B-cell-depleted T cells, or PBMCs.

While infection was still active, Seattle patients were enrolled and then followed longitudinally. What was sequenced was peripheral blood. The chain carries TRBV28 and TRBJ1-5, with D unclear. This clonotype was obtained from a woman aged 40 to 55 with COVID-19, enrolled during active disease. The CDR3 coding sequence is TGTGCCAGCAGTTTAAGTGGCCAGCCCCAGCATTTT. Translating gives CASSLSGQPQHF. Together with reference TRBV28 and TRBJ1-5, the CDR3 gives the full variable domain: DVKVTQSSRYLVKRTGEKVFLECVQDMDHENMFWYRQDPGLGLRLIYFSYDVKMKEKGDIPEGYSVSREKKERFSLILESASTNQTSMYLCASSLSGQPQHFGDGTRLSIL.